This TCR beta chain derives from a study of T cells in women clearing cervical HPV infection. The CDR3 is 16 residues long. Trimming stripped 2 bases from V and 2 bases from J, with 16 bases between. The germline gives CDR1 MNHEY, CDR2 SVGEGT. As regards this clone: The read halts 3 residues ahead of the CDR3 end, with the missing end drawn from the germline J gene.

Using immunoSEQ multiplex PCR, the repertoire was profiled, and TCRdb retains in-frame clones only, with some absent. Here the sample table reports 25,000 to 35,000 clones. This receptor was identified in a woman aged 18 to 75 with a cervical HPV16 infection that either progressed to CIN3+ or cleared (not recorded which). The chain is built from TRBV6-2 or TRBV6-3 and TRBJ2-7, with D possibly being TRBD1 (5 bases). Material: blood buffy coat. CDR3 protein: CASSYAGGATPYEQYF. CDR3 bases read: TGTGCCAGCAGTTACGCCGGTGGGGCAACCCCCTACGAG.